The present T cell receptor (beta chain) was sequenced within a study of OX40 agonist ivuxolimab in advanced cancers. The method was immunoSEQ multiplex PCR; TCRdb's version includes in-frame clones alone and lacks a portion of them. The sample contains 39,000 or so clones, 85% to 90% of which appear only once. The CDR3 extends over 12 amino acids. CDR1 is SGHTA, CDR2 FQGTGA, per germline. The V gene lost 4 bases and the J gene lost 8 bases, with 11 bases spanning the gap. Patients were ruled out by autoimmune disease history or systemic immunosuppression. The chain employs TRBV7-3 and TRBJ1-2; the D is unclear. Here the sequenced sample was CD4+ or CD8+ T cells sorted from blood, taken in a trial of the OX40 agonist ivuxolimab. The TCR was taken from an adult with an advanced solid tumor such as melanoma, head and neck, liver or kidney cancer. DNA for the CDR3: TGTGCCAGCAGCTACCGGACCGGAGGCTACACCTTC. Amino acid sequence: CASSYRTGGYTF.